The 12 T cell receptor beta chains listed next were all sequenced from one sample in a study of immune reconstitution after stem cell transplant in scleroderma (dated 2017 in TCRdb). The library was prepared using RT-PCR. Instrument used: Illumina MiSeq. TCRdb cleaned the public reads at Q25 with fastp, built clones with MiXCR and kept in-frame beta chains. Duplicate CDR3 protein sequences are folded into a single record with the most common DNA and genes. This sample has 2,000 to 2,500 distinct CDR3 sequences in its table, and 6.5% to 9% of those were observed once. The top ten clonotypes cover around an eighth of the sample. The sample here was taken before or after autologous hematopoietic stem cell transplantation (not recorded which). The receptors come from a male donor with systemic sclerosis.

This clonotype is judged medium-sized. This sequence joins TRBV29-1 and TRBJ1-6; D not resolved. Germline CDR1 reads SQVTM; CDR2 reads ANQGSEA. The CDR3 runs 14 residues. With 4 bases removed from V and 7 bases from J, the gap between germline ends came to 14 bases. The CDR3 DNA reads TGCAGCGTTGCCGCGCCCGGGGAGAATTCACCCCTCCACTTT. The encoded protein is CSVAAPGENSPLHF.

By share of the sample, this clonotype is medium-sized (0.01 to 0.1%). The chain employs TRBV20-1 and TRBJ2-7; 8 bases fit TRBD2. V was pared by 6 bases and J by 9 bases, with 19 bases of the junction left unmatched. Looked up from germline, CDR1 is DFQATT and CDR2 is SNEGSKA (reference sequence). This CDR3 spans 15 amino acids. The CDR3 coding sequence is TGCAGTGCCTACCCTTCCGGGGGGGCGGTTGGGGGGCAGTACTTC. It yields the protein CSAYPSGGAVGGQYF.

By frequency in the sample, this clonotype is medium-sized. This chain joins TRBV29-1 and TRBJ2-1; weak D call: TRBD2 (6 bases). The germline CDR1 and CDR2 sequences are SQVTM and ANQGSEA. The CDR3 consists of 14 residues. V shed 8 bases and J shed 5 bases, with 19 bases lying between them. The DNA of the CDR3 is TGCAGCACCCGGGACTTCTCCCCTCACAATGAGCAGTTCTTC. This encodes CSTRDFSPHNEQFF.

This clonotype is classed as medium-sized. This chain joins TRBV23-1 and TRBJ1-5; tentatively, D is TRBD1 (6 bases). TRBV23-1 is known as an ORF, though its function is uncertain. The CDR3 is 13 residues long. Trimming removed 7 bases at V and 7 bases at J, with 14 bases between. CDR3 amino acids: CASIYREGQPQHF. The DNA of the CDR3 is TGCGCCAGCATCTACAGGGAGGGACAGCCCCAGCATTTT.

This clonotype is labeled as medium-sized. The CDR3 region is CSANTGQGRGNEQFF. CDR3 DNA sequence: TGCAGTGCTAATACGGGACAGGGAAGAGGAAATGAGCAGTTCTTC. The chain combines TRBV20-1 with TRBJ2-1; 9 nucleotides agree with TRBD1. The CDR3 runs to 15 residues. The V and J ends lost 4 bases and 7 bases, in that order; junction bases with no gene match: 11. The V gene's germline CDR1 is DFQATT and CDR2 SNEGSKA (reference sequence).

This clonotype is labeled as medium-sized. The gene calls are TRBV20-1 and TRBJ1-2, with D maybe TRBD1 (5 bases). V dropped 3 bases and J dropped 2 bases, with 10 bases sitting between them. The CDR3 contains 13 residues. Germline CDR1 DFQATT, CDR2 SNEGSKA (reference sequence). Written as DNA, the CDR3 is TGCAGTGCTAGGGGGGATTTAAACTATGGCTACACCTTC. Its translation is CSARGDLNYGYTF.

This clonotype is classed as medium-sized. The CDR3 bases are TGCGCCAGCAGCTTGACAGGGGGCGGCCCCAATCAGCCCCAGCATTTT. Protein product: CASSLTGGGPNQPQHF. The V gene is TRBV5-1, the J gene TRBJ1-5; 9 bases match TRBD1. The CDR3 length is 16 residues. Losses at the gene ends were 1 base for V and 3 bases for J; bases not matched to a gene: 5. Looked up from germline, CDR1 is SGHRS and CDR2 is YFSETQ. Together with reference TRBV5-1 and TRBJ1-5, the CDR3 gives the full variable domain: KAGVTQTPRYLIKTRGQQVTLSCSPISGHRSVSWYQQTPGQGLQFLFEYFSETQRNKGNFPGRFSGRQFSNSRSEMNVSTLELGDSALYLCASSLTGGGPNQPQHFGDGTRLSIL.

This clonotype qualifies as medium-sized. V gene TRBV5-1 combines with J gene TRBJ1-1; 7 bases align to TRBD1. Germline V gene sequence: CDR1 SGHRS, CDR2 YFSETQ. J gave up 5 bases and V 4 bases, and 5 bases lay outside the gene matches. The CDR3 has 13 residues. The chain's CDR3 is CASSQGQETEAFF. The CDR3 DNA sequence: TGCGCCAGCAGCCAAGGACAGGAGACTGAAGCTTTCTTT. Full variable domain (outside the CDR3, taken from reference TRBV5-1 and TRBJ1-1): KAGVTQTPRYLIKTRGQQVTLSCSPISGHRSVSWYQQTPGQGLQFLFEYFSETQRNKGNFPGRFSGRQFSNSRSEMNVSTLELGDSALYLCASSQGQETEAFFGQGTRLTVV.

By share, this clonotype counts as medium-sized (0.01 to 0.1%). V is TRBV4-2 and J is TRBJ2-2; the match to TRBD2 covers 9 bases. This CDR3 region has 16 residues. The V gene end was trimmed by 4 bases and the J gene end by 1 base; junction bases not matched to a gene: 4. CDR1 LGHNA and CDR2 YNFKEQ come from the germline V gene. In nucleotides, the CDR3 is TGTGCCAGCAGCCGGGTAGCGGGAGAGAACACCGGGGAGCTGTTTTTT. Translation: CASSRVAGENTGELFF.

This clonotype is categorized as medium-sized. The rearrangement links TRBV5-8 to TRBJ2-1; the D gene is possibly TRBD2 (5 bases). This CDR3 region has 12 residues. Germline V CDR1 and CDR2: SGHTS, YDEGEE. Trimming left V 1 base short and J 10 bases short, with 9 bases between. As DNA, the CDR3 is TGTGCCAGCAGCTTGACCGGGATCGAGCAGTTCTTC. This gives the protein CASSLTGIEQFF.

In its sample, this clonotype is medium-sized. The rearrangement joins TRBV6-1 to TRBJ2-1, with 7 bases that match TRBD2. CDR3 length: 15 residues. Per the germline V gene, CDR1 is MNHNS and CDR2 is SASEGT. The junction had 10 bases not matched to a gene; V was cut back by 2 bases and J by 9 bases. DNA of the CDR3: TGTGCCAGCAGTGAACCCCCGGATAGCGGGTCTGAGCAGTTCTTC. It specifies CASSEPPDSGSEQFF.

By frequency in the sample, this clonotype is large (0.1 to 1%). The chain recombines TRBV29-1 with TRBJ2-7; TRBD2 aligns across 7 bases. The J segment lost 5 bases and the V segment lost 7 bases, leaving 5 bases of the junction unmatched. The CDR3 runs to 11 residues. CDR1 SQVTM and CDR2 ANQGSEA come from the germline V gene. The CDR3 nucleotides are TGCAGCGGGGAGGGCTTGAACGAGCAGTACTTC. Residues: CSGEGLNEQYF.